This TCR beta chain comes out of a study of blood T cells in healthy people across ages. Overall study: Template-switching capture recovered about one barcoded beta molecule per two T cells.

This CDR3 contains 22 residues. V lost 5 bases and J lost 5; bases outside the gene matches: 28. A sample-barcoded 5' primer and a J-beta primer mix were used in a second PCR of roughly 6 to 11 cycles. TCRdb fed the 5' RACE reads into MiXCR, producing one record per CDR3 protein. The data show about 930,000 distinct CDR3 sequences, roughly 28% seen once. These same data were also listed under a study on T cells of mothers and their children. From that paper: Donors were a few healthy Caucasian mothers and their six children.

The genes are TRBV12-3 or TRBV12-4 and TRBJ2-7; 12 nucleotides match TRBD1. The source is a woman in her forties in good health. The sample comprised blood. The CDR3 protein is CASSPARTSPDTGGTGGDEQYF. The CDR3 DNA reads as TGTGCCAGCAGTCCCGCCCGTACTAGTCCAGATACGGGCGGGACAGGGGGCGACGAGCAGTACTTC.